The text below deals with one T cell receptor (beta chain). Some clones are missing from TCRdb's copy, which holds only in-frame ones; the method was immunoSEQ multiplex PCR. In the table there are tens of thousands of clones, around nine tenths of which are singletons. The sample is drawn from a study of OX40 agonist ivuxolimab in advanced cancers. V was cut by 2 bases and J by 1 base, with 15 bases left in between. CDR3 length equals 16 residues. Germline CDR1 SGHRS, CDR2 YFSETQ. This chain joins TRBV5-1 and TRBJ2-5; D uncertain. Sequenced material: CD4+ or CD8+ T cells sorted from blood, taken in a trial of the OX40 agonist ivuxolimab. This TCR was sampled from an adult with an advanced solid tumor such as melanoma, head and neck, liver or kidney cancer. The CDR3, as DNA: TGCGCCAGCAGCTTTAGGGTAGCTGGATCCCAAGAGACCCAGTACTTC. It yields the protein CASSFRVAGSQETQYF.